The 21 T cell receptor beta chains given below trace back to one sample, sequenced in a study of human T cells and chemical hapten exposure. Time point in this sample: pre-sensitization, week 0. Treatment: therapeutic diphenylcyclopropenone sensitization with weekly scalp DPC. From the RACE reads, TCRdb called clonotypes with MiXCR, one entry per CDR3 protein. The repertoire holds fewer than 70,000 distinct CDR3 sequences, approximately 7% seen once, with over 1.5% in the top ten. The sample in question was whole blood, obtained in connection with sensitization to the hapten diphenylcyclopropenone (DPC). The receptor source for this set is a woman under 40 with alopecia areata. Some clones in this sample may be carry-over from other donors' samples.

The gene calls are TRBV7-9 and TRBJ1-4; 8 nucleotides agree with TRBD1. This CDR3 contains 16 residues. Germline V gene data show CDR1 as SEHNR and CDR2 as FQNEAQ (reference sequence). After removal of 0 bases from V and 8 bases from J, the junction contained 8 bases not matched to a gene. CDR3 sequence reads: CASSLAGDRLGEKLFF. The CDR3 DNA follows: TGTGCCAGCAGCTTAGCCGGGGACAGGCTTGGGGAAAAACTGTTTTTT.

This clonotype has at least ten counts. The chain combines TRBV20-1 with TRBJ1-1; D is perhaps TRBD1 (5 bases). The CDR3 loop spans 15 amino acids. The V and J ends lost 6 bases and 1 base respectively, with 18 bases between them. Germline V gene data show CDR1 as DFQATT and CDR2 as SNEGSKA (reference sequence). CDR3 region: CSAQWGSVANTEAFF. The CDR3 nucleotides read TGCAGTGCCCAATGGGGGTCCGTGGCGAACACTGAAGCTTTCTTT.

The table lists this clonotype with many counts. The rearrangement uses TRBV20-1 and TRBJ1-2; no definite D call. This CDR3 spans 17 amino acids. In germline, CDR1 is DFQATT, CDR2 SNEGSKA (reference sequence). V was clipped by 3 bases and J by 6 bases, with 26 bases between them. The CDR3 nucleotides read TGCAGTGCTAGTGGGTTGGAGGATGCGGGCAAAGTTGATGGCTACACCTTC. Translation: CSASGLEDAGKVDGYTF.

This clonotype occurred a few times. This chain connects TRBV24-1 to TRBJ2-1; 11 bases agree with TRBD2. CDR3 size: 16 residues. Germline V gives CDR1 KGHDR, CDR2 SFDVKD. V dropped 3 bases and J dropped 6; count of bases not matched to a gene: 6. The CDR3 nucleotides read TGTGCCACCAGTGATCGTAGCGGGGGGGCTATCAATGAGCAGTTCTTC. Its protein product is CATSDRSGGAINEQFF.

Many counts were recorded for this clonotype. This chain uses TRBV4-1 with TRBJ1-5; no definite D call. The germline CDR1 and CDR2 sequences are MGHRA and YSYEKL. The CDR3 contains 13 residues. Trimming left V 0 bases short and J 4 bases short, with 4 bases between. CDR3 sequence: CASSQDVNQPQHF. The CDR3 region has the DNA TGCGCCAGCAGCCAAGATGTGAATCAGCCCCAGCATTTT.

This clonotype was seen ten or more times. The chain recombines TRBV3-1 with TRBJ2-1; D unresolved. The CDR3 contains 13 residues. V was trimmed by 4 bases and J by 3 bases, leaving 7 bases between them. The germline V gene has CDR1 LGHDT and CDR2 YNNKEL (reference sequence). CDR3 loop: CASSRFSYNEQFF. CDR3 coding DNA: TGTGCCAGCAGCCGGTTTAGCTACAATGAGCAGTTCTTC.

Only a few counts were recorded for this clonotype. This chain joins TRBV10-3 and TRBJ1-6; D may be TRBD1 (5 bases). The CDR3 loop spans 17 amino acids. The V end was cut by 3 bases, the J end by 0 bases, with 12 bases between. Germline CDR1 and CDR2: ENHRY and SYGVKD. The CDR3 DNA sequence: TGTGCCATCAGTGAAGACAGCCCGAGCTCCTATAATTCACCCCTCCACTTT. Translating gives CAISEDSPSSYNSPLHF.

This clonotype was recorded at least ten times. The DNA of the CDR3 is TGCGCCAGCAGCCCTCTCATGAGGGGGAAGGCGGGCACTGAAGCTTTCTTT. Its translation is CASSPLMRGKAGTEAFF. The chain is built from TRBV5-1 and TRBJ1-1, with a weak D call TRBD1 (6 bases). The CDR3 is made up of 17 amino acids. Germline values: CDR1 SGHRS, CDR2 YFSETQ. The germline V and J ends were trimmed by 4 bases and 4 bases, with 23 bases remaining between them.

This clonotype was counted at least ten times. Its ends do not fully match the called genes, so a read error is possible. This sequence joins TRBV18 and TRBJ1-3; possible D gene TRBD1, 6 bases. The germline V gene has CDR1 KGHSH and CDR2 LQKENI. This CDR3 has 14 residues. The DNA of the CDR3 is TGTGCCAGCTCCCCACAGGACAGTGGAAACACCATATATTTT. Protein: CASSPQDSGNTIYF.

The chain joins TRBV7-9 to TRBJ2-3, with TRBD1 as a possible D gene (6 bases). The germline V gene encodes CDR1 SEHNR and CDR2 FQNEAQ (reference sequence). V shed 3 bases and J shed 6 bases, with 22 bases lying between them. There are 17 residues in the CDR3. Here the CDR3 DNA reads TGTGCCAGCAGCTTTCTGACAGGAGGCTTGGGGAAGGATACGCAGTATTTT. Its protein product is CASSFLTGGLGKDTQYF.

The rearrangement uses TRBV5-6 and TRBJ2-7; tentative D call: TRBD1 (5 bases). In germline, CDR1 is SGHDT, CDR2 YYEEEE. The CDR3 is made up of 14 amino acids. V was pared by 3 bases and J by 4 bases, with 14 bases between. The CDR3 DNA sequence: TGTGCCAGCAGCTCCGACAGTTTTGGGTACGAGCAGTACTTC. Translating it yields CASSSDSFGYEQYF.

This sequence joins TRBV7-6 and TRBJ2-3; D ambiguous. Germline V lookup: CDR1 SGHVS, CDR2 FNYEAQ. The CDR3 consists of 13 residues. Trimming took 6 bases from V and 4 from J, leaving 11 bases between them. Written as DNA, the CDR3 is TGTGCCAGCAGGGGAAAAGGGTCAGATACGCAGTATTTT. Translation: CASRGKGSDTQYF.

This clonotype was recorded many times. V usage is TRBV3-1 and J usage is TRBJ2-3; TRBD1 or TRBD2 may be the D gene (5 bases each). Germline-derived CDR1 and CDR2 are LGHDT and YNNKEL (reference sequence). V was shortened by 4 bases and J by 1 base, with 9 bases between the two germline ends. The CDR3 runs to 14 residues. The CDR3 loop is CASSRWDGTDTQYF. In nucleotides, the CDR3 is TGTGCCAGCAGCCGTTGGGACGGCACAGATACGCAGTATTTT.

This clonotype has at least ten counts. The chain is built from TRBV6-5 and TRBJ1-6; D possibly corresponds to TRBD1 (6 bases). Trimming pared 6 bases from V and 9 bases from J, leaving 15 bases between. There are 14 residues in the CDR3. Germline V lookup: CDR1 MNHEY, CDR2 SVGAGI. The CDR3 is CASSSQGWVSPLHF. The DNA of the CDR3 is TGTGCCAGCAGCTCACAGGGCTGGGTTTCACCCCTCCACTTT.

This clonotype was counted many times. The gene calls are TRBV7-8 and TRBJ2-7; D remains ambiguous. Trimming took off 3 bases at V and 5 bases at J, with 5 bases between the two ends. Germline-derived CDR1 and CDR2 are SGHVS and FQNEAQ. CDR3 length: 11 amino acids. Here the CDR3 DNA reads TGTGCCAGCAGCTTTAATGACGAGCAGTACTTC. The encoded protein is CASSFNDEQYF.

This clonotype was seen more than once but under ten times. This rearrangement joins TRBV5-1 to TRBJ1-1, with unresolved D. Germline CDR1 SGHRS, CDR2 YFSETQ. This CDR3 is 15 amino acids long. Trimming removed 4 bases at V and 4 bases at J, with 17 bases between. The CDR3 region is CASSVSTLSGTEAFF. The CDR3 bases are TGCGCCAGCAGCGTATCGACCTTATCTGGCACTGAAGCTTTCTTT.

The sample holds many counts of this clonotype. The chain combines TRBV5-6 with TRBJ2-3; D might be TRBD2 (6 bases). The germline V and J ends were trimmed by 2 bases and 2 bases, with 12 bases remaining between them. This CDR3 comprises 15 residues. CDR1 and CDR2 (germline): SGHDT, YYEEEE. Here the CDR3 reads CASSLPGLHTDTQYF. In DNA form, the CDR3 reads TGTGCCAGCAGCTTACCCGGACTACACACAGATACGCAGTATTTT. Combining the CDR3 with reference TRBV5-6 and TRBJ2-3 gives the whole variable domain DAGVTQSPTHLIKTRGQQVTLRCSPKSGHDTVSWYQQALGQGPQFIFQYYEEEERQRGNFPDRFSGHQFPNYSSELNVNALLLGDSALYLCASSLPGLHTDTQYFGPGTRLTVL.

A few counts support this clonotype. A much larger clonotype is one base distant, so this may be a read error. This CDR3 is CAIGGTDRENRRNEQFF. The CDR3 region has the DNA TGTGCCATCGGCGGGACAGATCGTGAGAATAGGCGGAATGAGCAGTTCTTC. This chain connects TRBV10-3 to TRBJ2-1; tentatively, D is TRBD1 (7 bases). The CDR3 consists of 17 residues. Per the germline V gene, CDR1 is ENHRY and CDR2 is SYGVKD. Between the trimmed V and J ends, which lost 8 bases and 7 bases, there was a span of 27 bases.

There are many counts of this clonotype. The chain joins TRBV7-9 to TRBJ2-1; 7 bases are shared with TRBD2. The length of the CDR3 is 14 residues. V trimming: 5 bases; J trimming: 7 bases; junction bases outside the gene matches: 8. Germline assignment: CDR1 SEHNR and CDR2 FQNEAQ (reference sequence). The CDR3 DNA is TGTGCCAGCAGCCCGACCGGGGGGAGGAATGAGCAGTTCTTC. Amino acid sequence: CASSPTGGRNEQFF. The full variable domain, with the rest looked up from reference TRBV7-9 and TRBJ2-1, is DTGVSQNPRHKITKRGQNVTFRCDPISEHNRLYWYRQTLGQGPEFLTYFQNEAQLEKSRLLSDRFSAERPKGSFSTLEIQRTEQGDSAMYLCASSPTGGRNEQFFGPGTRLTVL.

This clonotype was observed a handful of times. For the CDR3, the DNA is TGTGCCAGCAGAAGCCTTAACCAGGGGCCCGCCCCCCTCTATGGCTACACCTTC. Protein: CASRSLNQGPAPLYGYTF. This chain uses TRBV27 with TRBJ1-2; a weak D match, TRBD1 (6 bases). CDR1 MNHEY and CDR2 SMNVEV come from the germline V gene (reference sequence). V lost 6 bases, J lost 4 bases, and 27 bases lay in between. This CDR3 contains 18 residues.

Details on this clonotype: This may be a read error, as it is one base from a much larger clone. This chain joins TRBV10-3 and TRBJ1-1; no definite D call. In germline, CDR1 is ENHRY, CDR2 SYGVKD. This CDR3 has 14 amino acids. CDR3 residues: CVISQRDSGTEAFF. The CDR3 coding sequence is TGTGTCATCAGCCAAAGGGATTCCGGGACTGAAGCTTTCTTT.